This T cell receptor beta chain was captured in a study of T cell repertoires in cytomegalovirus infection. Study-level background: CMV epitopes, recently identified HLA-C-restricted and well-studied HLA-B-restricted, were used. Indicated by public TCR beta signatures were CMV infection and matching HLA type. Study results and caveats: The cumulative frequency of public TCR beta families distinguished individuals who carried CMV together with the relevant HLA. Clonotypes of TCR beta that were HLA-C-restricted and CMV-specific dominated the ex vivo response.

Concerning this clonotype: What it binds is not known.

Germline V gene sequence: CDR1 MNHEY, CDR2 SVGAGI. The CDR3 contains 13 residues. Deletions cut 2 bases from V and 3 bases from J, with 7 bases between. One entry per CDR3 protein, called by TCRdb with MiXCR from the reads. Here the sample spans approximately 300,000 distinct CDR3 sequences, more than 20% being singletons. This TCR was sampled from a human donor in good health (CMV status not recorded). Some clones in this sample may be carry-over from other donors' samples. Sequences were derived from cultured PBMCs, sampled from culture after CMV antigen stimulation. The genes are TRBV6-5 and TRBJ1-2, with a weak D call TRBD1 (5 bases). CDR3 sequence reads: CASSYAGYYGYTF. CDR3 nucleotides: TGTGCCAGCAGTTACGCAGGGTACTATGGCTACACCTTC.